Listed below are T cell receptor beta chains from one sample, sequenced in a study of cytomegalovirus exposure and HLA in healthy donors. TCRdb keeps only in-frame clones here, not all; method: immunoSEQ multiplex PCR. The profile shows about 190,000 clones, 79% of them singletons. The sequencing sample was made of PBMCs. The origin of the receptors is a woman between 18 and 29 years old in good health and CMV-seronegative. Each CDR3 is given with its conserved first and last residue. The D gene is left open where the match is weak. Rows give clone size only sometimes, using once, few, many, or a class for an expanded clone.

clone size,J gene,V gene,D gene,CDR3 protein,CDR3 DNA
.,TRBJ1-1,TRBV2,.,CASRPTGQNTEAFF,TGTGCCAGCAGACCGACAGGACAGAACACTGAAGCTTTCTTT
.,TRBJ1-4,TRBV7-6,.,CASSLAARTNEKLFF,TGTGCCAGCAGCTTAGCGGCCAGAACTAATGAAAAACTGTTTTTT
.,TRBJ1-2,TRBV10-2,.,CASSESTGPYGYTF,TGCGCCAGCAGTGAGTCTACAGGGCCCTATGGCTACACCTTC
.,TRBJ2-1,TRBV15,TRBD2,CATSRDDGGANEQFF,TGTGCCACCAGCAGAGATGACGGGGGGGCGAATGAGCAGTTCTTC
.,TRBJ1-1,TRBV28,.,CASTGRRFTEAFF,TGTGCCAGCACCGGTAGGAGATTCACTGAAGCTTTCTTT
.,TRBJ1-3,TRBV2,TRBD1,CASSEGGVRGLFGNTIYF,TGTGCCAGCAGTGAAGGGGGTGTGAGGGGGCTGTTTGGAAACACCATATATTTT
.,TRBJ2-7,TRBV28,TRBD1,CASSLTPGQGSGEQYF,TGTGCCAGCAGTTTGACGCCAGGACAGGGGAGCGGCGAGCAGTACTTC
few,TRBJ1-5,TRBV19,.,CASSRARGPNQPQHF,TGTGCCAGTAGTAGAGCCAGGGGCCCCAATCAGCCCCAGCATTTT
few,TRBJ2-3,TRBV18,TRBD2,CASSPWTSGTTDTQYF,TGTGCCAGCTCACCATGGACTAGCGGGACCACAGATACGCAGTATTTT
.,TRBJ2-1,TRBV15,.,CATSRDGLDGEQFF,TGTGCCACCAGCAGAGATGGCCTAGATGGCGAGCAGTTCTTC
.,TRBJ2-7,TRBV27,TRBD1,CASSSDHQGAYEQYF,TGTGCCAGCAGTTCCGACCATCAGGGGGCATACGAGCAGTACTTC
once,TRBJ1-6,TRBV5-1,.,CASSLDEKYNSPLHF,TGCGCCAGCAGCTTGGACGAGAAGTATAATTCACCCCTCCACTTT
.,TRBJ1-1,TRBV7-3,.,CASTPGGVPEAFF,TGTGCCAGCACCCCGGGGGGGGTCCCTGAAGCTTTCTTT
.,TRBJ2-2,TRBV7-2,TRBD2,CASSLSPSGILNTGELFF,TGTGCCAGCAGCTTATCTCCTAGCGGGATTCTAAACACCGGGGAGCTGTTTTTT
.,TRBJ1-3,TRBV15,TRBD1,CATSRSDRTGSGGNTIYF,TGTGCCACCAGCAGATCTGACCGGACAGGTTCCGGTGGAAACACCATATATTTT
.,TRBJ2-7,TRBV11-2,TRBD1,CASSSRRGQGLFEQYF,TGTGCCAGCAGCTCCCGACGGGGACAGGGGTTGTTCGAGCAGTACTTC
.,TRBJ1-1,TRBV29-1,.,CSVGSGAVTEAFF,TGCAGCGTTGGGTCAGGGGCCGTCACTGAAGCTTTCTTT
.,TRBJ2-5,TRBV27,TRBD1,CASSLFGQGPQETQYF,TGTGCCAGCAGTTTATTCGGACAGGGCCCTCAAGAGACCCAGTACTTC
.,TRBJ1-1,TRBV5-1,.,CASSPRGGNTEAFF,TGCGCCAGCAGCCCAAGGGGGGGGAACACTGAAGCTTTCTTT
.,TRBJ1-1,TRBV5-8,TRBD1,CASRPGTGGQQAFF,TGTGCCAGCAGACCTGGGACAGGGGGACAGCAAGCTTTCTTT
.,TRBJ1-4,TRBV13,TRBD1,CASSPRVQGNEKLFF,TGTGCCAGCAGCCCAAGGGTACAGGGGAATGAAAAACTGTTTTTT
.,TRBJ1-2,TRBV29-1,.,CSVETTNYGYTF,TGCAGCGTTGAAACTACTAACTATGGCTACACCTTC
.,TRBJ2-7,TRBV6-1,TRBD2,CASSEGTSGGFSYEQYF,TGTGCCAGCAGTGAAGGGACTAGCGGGGGATTCTCCTACGAGCAGTACTTC
.,TRBJ2-7,TRBV30,TRBD1,CAWSPGQGSYEQYF,TGTGCCTGGAGCCCGGGACAGGGCTCTTACGAGCAGTACTTC
.,TRBJ1-1,TRBV6-7,.,CASSYSMSVGTQNTEAFF,TGTGCCAGCAGTTACTCGATGTCCGTCGGGACACAGAACACTGAAGCTTTCTTT
.,TRBJ2-3,TRBV5-1,.,CASSLGSSSDTQYF,TGCGCCAGCAGCTTGGGAAGCTCGTCAGATACGCAGTATTTT
once,TRBJ1-2,TRBV28,TRBD1,CASRRDRDYGYTF,TGTGCCAGCAGACGGGACAGGGACTATGGCTACACCTTC
once,TRBJ2-2,TRBV6-1,TRBD2,CAATSVNTGELFF,TGTGCCGCAACTAGCGTGAACACCGGGGAGCTGTTTTTT
few,TRBJ1-5,TRBV5-1,.,CASSLVQGNNQPQHF,TGCGCCAGCAGCTTGGTACAGGGAAACAATCAGCCCCAGCATTTT
.,TRBJ2-1,TRBV5-5,TRBD1,CASSLDRGRISFF,TGTGCCAGCAGCCTTGACAGGGGGCGTATATCGTTCTTC
.,TRBJ2-7,TRBV28,TRBD1,CASSSGTGVAHEQYF,TGTGCCAGCAGTTCCGGGACAGGGGTTGCCCACGAGCAGTACTTC
.,TRBJ2-7,TRBV4-2,TRBD1,CASSQDETGDYEQYF,TGTGCCAGCAGCCAAGATGAGACAGGGGACTACGAGCAGTACTTC
.,TRBJ1-1,TRBV15,.,CATSRGPGTMDTEAFF,TGTGCCACCAGCAGAGGTCCAGGGACAATGGACACTGAAGCTTTCTTT
.,TRBJ2-7,TRBV7-2,TRBD1,CASSSRTGSRGEQYF,TGTGCCAGCAGCTCACGGACAGGGTCCAGGGGCGAGCAGTACTTC
.,TRBJ2-1,TRBV25-1,TRBD1,CASSPDRVITEQFF,TGTGCCAGCAGTCCCGACAGGGTGATCACTGAGCAGTTCTTC
.,TRBJ1-5,TRBV5-6,TRBD1,CASSLMGQGGHQPQHF,TGTGCCAGCAGCTTGATGGGACAGGGTGGGCATCAGCCCCAGCATTTT
.,TRBJ2-7,TRBV19,TRBD1,CASSIKTGEREQYF,TGTGCCAGTAGTATAAAGACAGGGGAACGCGAGCAGTACTTC
.,TRBJ1-4,TRBV27,TRBD1,CASSLRGQGVEKLFF,TGTGCCAGCAGCTTACGGGGACAGGGGGTTGAAAAACTGTTTTTT
.,TRBJ2-1,TRBV10-1,TRBD2,CASSDGTSGQLYNEQFF,TGCGCCAGCAGTGACGGGACTAGCGGGCAACTCTACAATGAGCAGTTCTTC
.,TRBJ2-2,TRBV5-4,TRBD2,CASRIAGVPGELFF,TGTGCCAGCAGGATAGCGGGAGTTCCCGGGGAGCTGTTTTTT
.,TRBJ2-7,TRBV5-1,.,CASSFEGGVIDEQYF,TGCGCCAGCAGCTTCGAAGGCGGCGTTATCGACGAGCAGTACTTC
.,TRBJ2-2,TRBV2,.,CASSGGRGYTGELFF,TGTGCCAGCAGTGGCGGAAGGGGATACACCGGGGAGCTGTTTTTT
.,TRBJ1-2,TRBV28,.,CASSLKGGYGYTF,TGTGCCAGCAGTTTGAAGGGAGGTTATGGCTACACCTTC